The 27 T cell receptor beta chains presented below share a single source sample, sequenced in a study of T cell responses to AZD1222 COVID-19 vaccine. The table came from immunoSEQ multiplex PCR; TCRdb's copy has only in-frame clones and leaves some out. The sample includes about 120,000 clones, 88% of them seen just once. Sequencing was performed on peripheral blood, taken on day 0 of AZD1222 vaccination. Receptors were obtained from an adult in good health.

V and J are TRBV6-5 and TRBJ2-7, with TRBD1 as a possible D gene (6 bases). The V gene lost 10 bases and the J gene lost 1 base, with 14 bases spanning the gap. Germline values: CDR1 MNHEY, CDR2 SVGAGI. The CDR3 contains 13 residues. The CDR3 here is CATIQGNSYEQYF. In nucleotides, the CDR3 is TGTGCCACCATACAGGGAAATTCCTACGAGCAGTACTTC.

The gene calls are TRBV30 and TRBJ1-2; D ambiguous. CDR3 length: 13 amino acids. V lost 3 bases, J lost 2 bases, and 10 bases lay in between. The V gene's germline CDR1 is GTSNPN and CDR2 SVGIG (reference sequence). In DNA, the CDR3 is TGTGCCTGGAGCCTTGGAGGGAACTATGGCTACACCTTC. Protein product: CAWSLGGNYGYTF.

The rearrangement joins TRBV5-1 to TRBJ2-1; no clear D gene. Trimming took 2 bases from V and 5 from J, leaving 11 bases between them. The CDR3 is 14 amino acids. Germline CDR1 and CDR2: SGHRS and YFSETQ. The DNA for the CDR3 is TGCGCCAGCAGCTTAACGAGCGCGAACAATGAGCAGTTCTTC. It codes for CASSLTSANNEQFF.

V and J are TRBV5-5 and TRBJ1-5; D gene ambiguous. V dropped 5 bases and J dropped 9 bases, with 15 bases sitting between them. CDR3 length: 13 residues. In germline, CDR1 is SGHKS, CDR2 YYEKEE (reference sequence). The CDR3 bases are TGTGCCAGCAGTCTGGGCAGGTCCCCGCCCCAGCATTTT. It translates to CASSLGRSPPQHF.

The chain combines TRBV10-2 with TRBJ2-7; possibly TRBD2 for D (5 bases). This CDR3 comprises 12 residues. CDR1 is WSHSY and CDR2 is SAAADI in the germline V gene. V was trimmed by 2 bases and J by 6 bases, leaving 8 bases between them. The CDR3 DNA reads as TGCGCCAGCAGTGAGCTAGCCGGCGAGCAGTACTTC. Translation: CASSELAGEQYF.

The CDR3 spells CASSLNSGADTQYF. The CDR3 coding sequence is TGTGCCAGCAGCTTAAATAGCGGGGCAGATACGCAGTATTTT. V is TRBV7-3 and J is TRBJ2-3; 8 bases agree with TRBD2. The CDR3 runs to 14 residues. J gave up 4 bases and V 1 base, and 1 base lay outside the gene matches. The germline gives CDR1 SGHTA, CDR2 FQGTGA.

The chain uses TRBV6-5 and TRBJ1-2, with unresolved D. V lost 5 bases and J 4 bases, leaving 14 bases between the germline ends. Germline lookup yields CDR1 MNHEY and CDR2 SVGAGI. There are 14 residues in the CDR3. CDR3 protein: CASSKATLSYGYTF. CDR3 sequence (DNA): TGTGCCAGCAGTAAGGCAACCCTAAGCTATGGCTACACCTTC.

The chain joins TRBV19 to TRBJ1-4; no reliable D call. The CDR3 runs 13 residues. V shed 5 bases and J shed 3 bases, with 7 bases lying between them. Germline-derived CDR1 and CDR2 are LNHDA and SQIVND (reference sequence). CDR3 protein: CASSGAPNEKLFF. The DNA for the CDR3 is TGTGCCAGTAGTGGAGCTCCTAATGAAAAACTGTTTTTT.

CDR3 loop: CASSYGTGYQPQHF. In DNA form, the CDR3 reads TGTGCCAGCAGTTACGGTACAGGCTATCAGCCCCAGCATTTT. This chain joins TRBV6-2 or TRBV6-3 and TRBJ1-5, with D maybe TRBD1 (5 bases). Germline V lookup: CDR1 MNHEY, CDR2 SVGEGT. The CDR3 consists of 14 residues. V lost 2 bases and J lost 5, with 10 bases in between.

The chain carries TRBV7-3 and TRBJ2-1, with D uncertain. The CDR3 loop spans 14 amino acids. Trimming cost V 2 bases and J 3 bases, with 8 bases left between them. CDR1 is SGHTA, CDR2 FQGTGA, per germline. The CDR3 here is CASSLQDGYNEQFF. The CDR3 DNA follows: TGTGCCAGCAGCTTACAGGACGGCTACAATGAGCAGTTCTTC.

The rearrangement uses TRBV6-5 and TRBJ1-6; 8 bases agree with TRBD1. Germline CDR1 and CDR2: MNHEY and SVGAGI. CDR3 size: 15 residues. V trimming: 2 bases; J trimming: 10 bases; junction bases outside the gene matches: 7. DNA for the CDR3: TGTGCCAGCAGTTACGCCAGGGGGCGCGTCTCACCCCTCCACTTT. Its protein product is CASSYARGRVSPLHF.

The chain recombines TRBV21-1 with TRBJ2-3; the table's D gene call, TRBD2, was not cross checked with the DNA. TRBV21-1 is annotated as a pseudogene. The CDR3 totals 19 residues. CDR3 in DNA: TGTGCCAGCAGCACGGGACTAGCGGGAGGGCCGGGGGTCACAGATACGCAGTATTTT. Translating gives CASSTGLAGGPGVTDTQYF.

The V call is TRBV4-3, the J call TRBJ1-1; weak D call: TRBD1 (5 bases). Trimming took off 0 bases at V and 1 base at J, with 9 bases between the two ends. The CDR3 runs 15 residues. Germline V gene lookup returns CDR1 LGHNA and CDR2 YSLEER. CDR3 region: CASSQDRQGNTEAFF. CDR3 DNA: TGCGCCAGCAGCCAAGATCGGCAGGGGAACACTGAAGCTTTCTTT.

The J gene is TRBJ2-7, the V gene TRBV24-1; D could derive from TRBD1 or TRBD2 (5 bases each). The V gene lost 7 bases and the J gene lost 6 bases, with 12 bases spanning the gap. The CDR3 totals 12 residues. Per germline, CDR1 KGHDR and CDR2 SFDVKD. CDR3 residues: CATSLGAGEQYF. CDR3 in DNA: TGTGCCACCAGCCTTGGGGCGGGCGAGCAGTACTTC.

This rearrangement joins TRBV7-2 to TRBJ1-3; D call uncertain. The CDR3 loop spans 16 amino acids. Germline assignment: CDR1 SGHTA and CDR2 FQGNSA. The germline V and J ends were trimmed by 4 bases and 0 bases, with 13 bases remaining between them. The CDR3 loop is CASSSLGTSSGNTIYF. DNA of the CDR3: TGTGCCAGCAGCTCCCTTGGTACCAGCTCTGGAAACACCATATATTTT.

The rearrangement uses TRBV28 and TRBJ2-7; D is uncertain. The CDR3 runs to 12 residues. V was shortened by 5 bases and J by 4 bases, with 9 bases between the two germline ends. Germline loops: CDR1 MDHEN, CDR2 SYDVKM. The CDR3 DNA reads TGTGCCAGCAGTCGAGCCGGATACGAGCAGTACTTC. It yields the protein CASSRAGYEQYF.

The chain recombines TRBV9 with TRBJ2-2; TRBD1 matches at 10 bases. The V segment lost 3 bases and the J segment 5 bases; nucleotides outside the gene matches: 7. The CDR3 is 16 amino acids. From germline, CDR1 is SGDLS and CDR2 YYNGEE. CDR3: CASSAPGQGDTGELFF. The CDR3 bases are TGTGCCAGCAGCGCGCCCGGACAGGGGGATACCGGGGAGCTGTTTTTT.

The chain combines TRBV7-8 with TRBJ1-1, with 9 bases identical to TRBD1. Germline CDR1 reads SGHVS; CDR2 reads FQNEAQ. This CDR3 is 15 amino acids long. Trimming removed 5 bases from V and 4 bases from J; junction bases left unmatched: 8. CDR3 DNA sequence: TGTGCCAGCAGCCTCGTACAGGGGGCAGGCACTGAAGCTTTCTTT. Translation: CASSLVQGAGTEAFF.

The chain carries TRBV10-3 and TRBJ1-1; D is ambiguous. The CDR3 length is 17 residues. Germline loops: CDR1 ENHRY, CDR2 SYGVKD. The ends were cut back, 4 bases at V and 0 bases at J, with 18 bases in the middle. Here the CDR3 reads CAISGSAIPDMNTEAFF. As DNA, the CDR3 is TGTGCCATCAGTGGGTCAGCGATCCCAGACATGAACACTGAAGCTTTCTTT.

The chain joins TRBV19 to TRBJ1-5, with D unresolved. V lost 3 bases, J lost 6 bases, and 12 bases lay in between. Germline CDR1 is LNHDA and CDR2 is SQIVND (reference sequence). The CDR3 is 14 amino acids. For the CDR3, the DNA is TGTGCCAGTAGTATTGAAAGGGTGAGTCAGCCCCAGCATTTT. This translates into CASSIERVSQPQHF.

CDR3 loop: CASSPRLVSYEQYF. As DNA, the CDR3 is TGTGCCAGCAGCCCCCGACTGGTTTCCTACGAGCAGTACTTC. The chain has TRBV4-2 and TRBJ2-7, with D uncertain. This CDR3 is 14 amino acids long. V was clipped by 4 bases and J by 1 base, with 11 bases between them. In germline, CDR1 is LGHNA, CDR2 YNFKEQ.

As regards this clone: This same CDR3 is encoded by further DNA sequences in the sample. The chain couples TRBV6-5 to TRBJ1-5; D possibly corresponds to TRBD1 (6 bases). V was cut by 6 bases and J by 1 base, with 13 bases left in between. The germline CDR1 and CDR2 sequences are MNHEY and SVGAGI. The CDR3 sequence is 15 residues long. The CDR3, as DNA: TGTGCCAGCAGCAGAAACAGGGAGAGCAATCAGCCCCAGCATTTT. Its protein is CASSRNRESNQPQHF.

In the case of this clone: Germline and junction disagree at one end, which may indicate a read error. The chain combines TRBV28 with TRBJ1-2; D call uncertain. There are 12 residues in the CDR3. Germline V gives CDR1 MDHEN, CDR2 SYDVKM. The CDR3 sequence is CATALTNYGYTF. The CDR3 bases are TGTGCCACCGCCCTAACTAATTATGGCTACACCTTC.

The rearrangement joins TRBV7-2 to TRBJ2-3; the D gene is possibly TRBD2 (6 bases). Germline V gene sequence: CDR1 SGHTA, CDR2 FQGNSA. The V and J ends lost 7 bases and 0 bases respectively, with 11 bases between them. This CDR3 is built from 14 residues. CDR3 region: CASKFGRSTDTQYF. The CDR3 DNA follows: TGTGCCAGCAAGTTTGGGAGGAGCACAGATACGCAGTATTTT.

V and J are TRBV4-1 and TRBJ1-2, with D hard to call. CDR1 is MGHRA, CDR2 YSYEKL, per germline. The CDR3 runs to 15 residues. Trimming removed 1 base from V and 4 bases from J, with 13 bases in between. The CDR3 region is CASSQGRRDSYGYTF. In DNA form, the CDR3 reads TGCGCCAGCAGCCAAGGTCGACGGGATTCCTATGGCTACACCTTC.

The CDR3 spells CASSSLEDRRSEQYF. CDR3 coding DNA: TGCGCCAGCAGCTCACTCGAGGACCGTCGTAGCGAGCAGTACTTC. This chain connects TRBV5-1 to TRBJ2-7; no clear D. This CDR3 is built from 15 residues. Germline V gene sequence: CDR1 SGHRS, CDR2 YFSETQ. Trimming took 3 bases from V and 6 from J, leaving 19 bases between them. Drawing the rest from reference TRBV5-1 and TRBJ2-7, the complete variable domain is KAGVTQTPRYLIKTRGQQVTLSCSPISGHRSVSWYQQTPGQGLQFLFEYFSETQRNKGNFPGRFSGRQFSNSRSEMNVSTLELGDSALYLCASSSLEDRRSEQYFGPGTRLTVT.

The chain recombines TRBV7-3 with TRBJ2-3; D possibly matches TRBD1 or TRBD2 (5 bases each). CDR1 is SGHTA, CDR2 FQGTGA, per germline. V lost 1 base, J lost 1 base, and 9 bases lay in between. The length of the CDR3 is 15 residues. Written as DNA, the CDR3 is TGTGCCAGCAGCTTAAGGGGACCAGGCACAGATACGCAGTATTTT. Protein product: CASSLRGPGTDTQYF.